The clone carrying this T cell receptor (beta chain) was seen ten or more times. Per germline, CDR1 DFQATT and CDR2 SNEGSKA (reference sequence). The CDR3 spans 16 residues. J was trimmed by 4 bases and V by 0 bases; bases with no gene match: 7. Regions amplified from RNA transcripts were the TCR beta CDR3 regions. The TCR CDR3 was amplified in a first-round RT-PCR using the HTBI primer set. TCRdb re-called the multiplex PCR reads through MiXCR, storing one row per CDR3 protein. The profile shows 620,000 or so distinct CDR3 sequences, more than 14% of them singletons. This sample was taken from a study of T cells in Graves' hyperthyroidism and ophthalmopathy. Fresh peripheral blood, under 13 ml, was the source of the PBMCs.

The sample consisted of blood. V usage is TRBV20-1 and J usage is TRBJ2-5, with 11 bases identical to TRBD2. This TCR derives from a woman in her forties or fifties with Graves' ophthalmopathy. DNA of the CDR3: TGCAGTGCTAGAGATCGCACTAGCGGGAGCCCAGAGACCCAGTACTTC. Its protein product is CSARDRTSGSPETQYF.